This T cell receptor beta chain was profiled in a study of Ad26.COV2.S vaccination and SARS-CoV-2 variants. The treatment denotes: 15 to 20 received Ad26.COV2.S at low or high dose, single or two shots; about 5 received placebo; per-sample allocation not given. Following the first vaccine or placebo injection, samples were taken on day 63. Assay used: immunoSEQ multiplex PCR; TCRdb lists only in-frame clones, some missing. The data hold hundreds of thousands of clones, with 89% observed a single time. V shed 6 bases, J shed 4 bases, and the junction held 11 bases outside the gene matches. CDR3 size: 15 residues. CDR1 is MNHEY and CDR2 is SVGAGI in the germline V gene.

The clonotype was recovered from a person aged 18 to 59 who received the Ad26.COV2.S COVID-19 vaccine or a placebo. V usage is TRBV6-5 and J usage is TRBJ2-5; TRBD1 aligns across 7 bases. The sample here was peripheral blood, taken in a trial of Ad26.COV2.S vaccine versus placebo. CDR3 sequence reads: CASSRGTATGETQYF. The CDR3 bases are TGTGCCAGCAGCCGAGGGACAGCGACCGGAGAGACCCAGTACTTC.